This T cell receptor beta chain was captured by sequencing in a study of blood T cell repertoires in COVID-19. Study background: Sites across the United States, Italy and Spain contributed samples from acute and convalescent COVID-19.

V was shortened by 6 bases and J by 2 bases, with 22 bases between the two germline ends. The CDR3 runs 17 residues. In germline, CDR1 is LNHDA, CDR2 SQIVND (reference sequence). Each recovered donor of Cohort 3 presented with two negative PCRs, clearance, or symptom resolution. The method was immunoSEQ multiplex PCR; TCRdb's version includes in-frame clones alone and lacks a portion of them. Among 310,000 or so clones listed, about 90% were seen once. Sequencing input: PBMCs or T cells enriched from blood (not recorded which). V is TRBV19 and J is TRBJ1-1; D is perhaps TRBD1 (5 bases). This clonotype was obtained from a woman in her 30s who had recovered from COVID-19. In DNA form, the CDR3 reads TGTGCCAGTAGACGCTTCCAGGGAACCCAAACTAACACTGAAGCTTTCTTT. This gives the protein CASRRFQGTQTNTEAFF.